This TCR beta chain came from a study of blood T cell repertoires in COVID-19 (dated by TCRdb to the early 2020s). Turning to the overall study: Collaborator samples came from the United States, Italy and Spain and covered acute and convalescent phases of COVID-19. The samples were drawn from the first 160 participants of the ongoing ImmuneRACE study and from 950 to 1,500 subjects provided by 6 global collaborators. The dataset comprised deeply sampled blood TCRbeta repertoires from subjects exposed to, actively infected with, or recovered from COVID-19. Where HLA class I and class II types were available, the types were taken from metadata supplied by the sample provider, not from assay-based typing. Nearly every sample came with metadata listing a de-identified subject ID, COVID-19 status, age in years and sex. The repertoires were released in a freely available public database intended as a resource for research on the immune response to SARS-CoV-2. The prospective study material was composed of cDNA or gDNA derived from T cells, B-cell-depleted T cells, or PBMCs. What the research found in general, with its limitations: The quantity of clinical and demographic metadata differed by source and by participant and was supplied without curation.

Turning to this clone: Its antigen specificity is not known. Base qualities were left out, and no much larger clone turns up one base away.

Whole blood was collected in K2EDTA tubes by collaborating institutions according to the institutions' own protocols. For TCRbeta analysis, collaborators shipped samples as frozen whole blood, isolated PBMCs, or DNA extracted from either of those sample types. TCRbeta CDR3 regions were amplified from genomic DNA using the immunoSEQ Assay, a bias-controlled multiplex PCR. In the paper's pipeline: The number of nucleated cells in each sample was estimated from the amplification of reference gene primers within the assay. Sequence reads were collapsed and filtered to measure the absolute abundance of every unique TCRbeta CDR3 rearrangement. For each sample, productive Simpson clonality was calculated as the square root of Simpson's diversity index across productive rearrangements. The table comes from immuneACCESS by way of TCRdb, which keeps in-frame sequences with V and J called. Part of the clones is missing from these tables; in studies checked, under half for an unresolved V gene and the rest for unknown reasons. The DNA gave D and trimming, while V, J and clone size come from that table. This sample lists more than 90,000 clones; roughly 72% were detected once. The ten biggest clones cover about 22% of the sample.

The germline V gene specifies SGHRS as CDR1 and YFSETQ as CDR2. V lost 1 base and J lost 0 bases; the stretch between them is 9 bases long. CDR3 length: 15 amino acids, cysteine to phenylalanine. Only the CDR3 portion is preserved as DNA: 45 bases, with reading frame beginning at the first base. The TCR was taken from a woman aged 60-75 years in a cohort sampled during active or convalescent COVID-19. Recombination linked TRBV5-1 to TRBJ2-3, with the D segment identity uncertain. Sequencing used peripheral blood. The CDR3 protein: CASSLLAISTDTQYF. The DNA reads as follows: TGCGCCAGCAGCTTGTTAGCAATAAGCACAGATACGCAGTATTTT.